These 5 T cell receptor beta chains were all obtained from the same sample, sequenced in a study of long-term antiretroviral therapy in people with HIV. Runs used v3.0 of the immunoSEQ assay and were done at survey level. The repertoire was sequenced with immunoSEQ multiplex PCR; TCRdb's copy has only in-frame clones and lacks some. The sample lists tens of thousands of clones, about 90% seen once, with more than 0.9% in the top ten. The sample here was unsorted PBMCs, taken 2 years after starting antiretroviral therapy. These receptors came from a man aged 45-65 years with HIV.

This clone showed up just once. The chain combines TRBV29-1 with TRBJ1-1; TRBD1 matches at 8 bases. The CDR3 runs to 14 residues. CDR1 and CDR2 from the germline V gene are SQVTM and ANQGSEA. V shed 0 bases and J 7 bases; nucleotides not matched to a gene: 7. CDR3 amino acids: CSVEDRRQGIEAFF. The CDR3 DNA is TGCAGCGTTGAAGATAGGAGACAGGGGATTGAAGCTTTCTTT.

V and J are TRBV7-9 and TRBJ2-3; maybe TRBD1 (6 bases). This CDR3 is built from 14 residues. Trimming pared 10 bases from V and 0 bases from J, leaving 14 bases between. Germline CDR1 SEHNR, CDR2 FQNEAQ (reference sequence). CDR3 loop: CAISYRASTDTQYF. The CDR3 bases are TGTGCCATCTCATACAGGGCTAGCACAGATACGCAGTATTTT.

The J gene is TRBJ1-2, the V gene TRBV5-4; D uncertain. Trimming removed 4 bases at V and 8 bases at J, with 15 bases between. Germline CDR1 and CDR2: SGHNT and YYREEE (reference sequence). The CDR3 is 13 amino acids. The CDR3, as DNA: TGTGCCAGCAGCCCCCTCGGCGTTCGAGGCTACACCTTC. Its protein product is CASSPLGVRGYTF.

The V call is TRBV30, the J call TRBJ1-1, with D hard to call. In germline, CDR1 is GTSNPN, CDR2 SVGIG (reference sequence). The CDR3 extends over 13 amino acids. V was shortened by 4 bases and J by 0 bases, with 9 bases between the two germline ends. CDR3 coding DNA: TGTGCCTGGAACCGCCAAGTGAACACTGAAGCTTTCTTT. Protein product: CAWNRQVNTEAFF.

The V call is TRBV6-1, the J call TRBJ2-1, with a tentative D call TRBD1 (6 bases). Germline assignment: CDR1 MNHNS and CDR2 SASEGT. Between the trimmed V and J ends, which lost 1 base and 10 bases, there was a span of 14 bases. This CDR3 contains 14 residues. The CDR3 loop is CASSEGTASGEQFF. CDR3 DNA sequence: TGTGCCAGCAGTGAAGGGACAGCCTCAGGGGAGCAGTTCTTC.